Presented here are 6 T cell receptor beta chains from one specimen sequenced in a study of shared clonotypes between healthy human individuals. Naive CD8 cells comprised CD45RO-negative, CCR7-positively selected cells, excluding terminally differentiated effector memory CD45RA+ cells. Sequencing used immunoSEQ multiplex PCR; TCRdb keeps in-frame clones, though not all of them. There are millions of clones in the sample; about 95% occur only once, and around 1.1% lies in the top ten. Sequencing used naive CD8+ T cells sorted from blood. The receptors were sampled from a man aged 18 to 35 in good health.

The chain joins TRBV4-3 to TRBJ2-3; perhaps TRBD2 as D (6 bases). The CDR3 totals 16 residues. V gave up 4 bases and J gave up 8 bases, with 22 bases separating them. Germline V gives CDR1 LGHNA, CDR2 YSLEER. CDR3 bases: TGCGCCAGCAGCCTCCAGGCAAACGAGGGAGGAGGTACGCAGTATTTT. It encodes CASSLQANEGGGTQYF.

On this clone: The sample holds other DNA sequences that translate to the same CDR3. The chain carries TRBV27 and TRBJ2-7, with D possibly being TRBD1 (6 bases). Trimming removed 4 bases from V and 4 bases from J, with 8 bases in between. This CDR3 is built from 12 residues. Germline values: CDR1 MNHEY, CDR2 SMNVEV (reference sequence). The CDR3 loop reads CASSSTGYEQYF. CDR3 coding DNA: TGTGCCAGCAGTTCCACAGGGTACGAGCAGTACTTC.

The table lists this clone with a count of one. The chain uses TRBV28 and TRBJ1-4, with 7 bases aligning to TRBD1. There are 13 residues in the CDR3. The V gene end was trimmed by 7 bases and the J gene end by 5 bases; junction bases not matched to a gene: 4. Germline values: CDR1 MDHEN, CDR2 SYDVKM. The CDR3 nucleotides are TGTGCCAGCAAGGGACAGCTAAATGAAAAACTGTTTTTT. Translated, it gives CASKGQLNEKLFF.

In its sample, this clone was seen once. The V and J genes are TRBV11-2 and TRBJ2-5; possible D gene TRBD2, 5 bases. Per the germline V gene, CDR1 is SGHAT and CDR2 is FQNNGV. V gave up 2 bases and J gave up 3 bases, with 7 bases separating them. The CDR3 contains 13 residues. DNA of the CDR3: TGTGCCAGCAGCTTATTGGAGGAAGAGACCCAGTACTTC. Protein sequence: CASSLLEEETQYF.

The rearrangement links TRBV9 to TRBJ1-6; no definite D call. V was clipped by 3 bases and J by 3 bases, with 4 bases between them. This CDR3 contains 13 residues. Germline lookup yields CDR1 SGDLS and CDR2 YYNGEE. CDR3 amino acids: CASSEGYNSPLHF. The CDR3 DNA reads TGTGCCAGCAGCGAGGGCTATAATTCACCCCTCCACTTT.

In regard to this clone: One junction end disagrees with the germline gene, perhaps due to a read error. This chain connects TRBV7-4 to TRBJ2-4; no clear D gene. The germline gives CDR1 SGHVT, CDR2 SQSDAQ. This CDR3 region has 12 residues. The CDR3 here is CASSPRPNNQYF. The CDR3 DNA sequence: TGTGCCAGCAGCCCCCGACCCAACAATCAGTACTTC.